The 2 T cell receptor beta chains presented below share a single source sample, sequenced in a study of CD8 T cells in Susac syndrome. After extraction with the RNeasy kit, about 0.5 to 1 ug of the RNA was reverse transcribed using random hexamers. TCRdb analysed the immunoSEQ multiplex PCR reads with MiXCR anew, one entry per CDR3 protein. The top ten hold roughly 0.21% of the sample, which has about 150,000 distinct CDR3 sequences, 85% to 95% seen once. The specimen was CD8+ T cells from PBMCs. These receptors were collected from a human donor with multiple sclerosis.

This clonotype has a single count. The chain links TRBV29-1 to TRBJ2-1; maybe TRBD2 (5 bases). Germline values: CDR1 SQVTM, CDR2 ANQGSEA. With 6 bases removed from V and 6 bases from J, the gap between germline ends came to 12 bases. The CDR3 is 12 amino acids. The CDR3 bases are TGCAGCGTCCTGTACCGGGGCAATGAGCAGTTCTTC. Its protein product is CSVLYRGNEQFF.

This chain links TRBV20-1 with TRBJ2-1; 8 nucleotides agree with TRBD2. Germline assignment: CDR1 DFQATT and CDR2 SNEGSKA (reference sequence). This CDR3 contains 17 residues. V lost 0 bases to trimming and J lost 2 bases; unmatched junction nucleotides: 9. CDR3 nucleotide sequence: TGCAGTGCTAGAGAGCCCATAGCGGGGAGCCCCTACAATGAGCAGTTCTTC. Residues: CSAREPIAGSPYNEQFF.